The rows below give T cell receptor beta chains drawn from one sample of a study of blood T cell repertoires in COVID-19. Using immunoSEQ multiplex PCR, the repertoire was profiled, and TCRdb retains in-frame clones only, with some absent. The top ten clones hold more than 1% of a sample with under 450,000 clones, approximately 80% of them seen once. The sample comprised peripheral blood. The receptors shown here come from a human donor with acute or convalescent COVID-19. The donor label of this sample is uncertain. Both conserved end residues are part of each CDR3.

j_call | v_call | cdr3_aa
TRBJ2-5 | TRBV11-2 | CASSAHGRESGQYF
TRBJ1-6 | TRBV18 | CASSPPAGFNSPLHF
TRBJ2-2 | TRBV15 | CATGDTNTGELFF
TRBJ2-7 | TRBV27 | CASSSHGRGSSYEQYF
TRBJ1-2 | TRBV7-6 | CASSLEAKGEVNGYTF
TRBJ2-3 | TRBV30 | CAWSYSGGNRRTTDTQYF
TRBJ1-2 | TRBV18 | CASSPRTGDGYTF
TRBJ1-5 | TRBV21-1 | CASSKRGREPQHF
TRBJ2-5 | TRBV9 | CASSEAQGGLVDQETQYF
TRBJ1-1 | TRBV6-5 | CASTKDRGQTEAFF
TRBJ1-1 | TRBV7-6 | CASSLHDFGGLGDTEAFF
TRBJ2-7 | TRBV5-1 | CASSFAGGQGYEQYF